The 27 T cell receptor beta chains presented below share a single source sample, sequenced in a study of blood T cell repertoires in COVID-19. Some clones are missing from TCRdb's copy, which holds only in-frame ones; the method was immunoSEQ multiplex PCR. Among just over 300,000 clones listed, roughly 90% were seen once. The sample consisted of PBMCs or T cells enriched from blood (not recorded which). All receptors derive from a woman aged 18 to 35 with acute COVID-19.

This clone was observed at least ten times. The chain has TRBV2 and TRBJ2-7; 8 bases fit TRBD2. The V gene end was trimmed by 8 bases and the J gene end by 4 bases; junction bases not matched to a gene: 7. Germline V gene data show CDR1 as SNHLY and CDR2 as FYNNEI. CDR3 size: 13 residues. In DNA form, the CDR3 reads TGTGCCAGCCGACCGGGAGGGGGTTACGAGCAGTACTTC. As protein: CASRPGGGYEQYF.

In its sample, this clone was seen once. The chain employs TRBV5-4 and TRBJ2-1; D perhaps matches TRBD1 (6 bases). V lost 4 bases to trimming and J lost 5 bases, with 10 bases between them. The CDR3 has 13 amino acids. The V gene's germline CDR1 is SGHNT and CDR2 YYREEE (reference sequence). Here the CDR3 reads CASSMDSNNEQFF. The CDR3 DNA sequence: TGTGCCAGCAGCATGGACAGCAACAATGAGCAGTTCTTC.

This clone was recorded once. CDR3 DNA: TGTGCCAGCAGCGTTGGACTAGCGGGAAGTGAGCAGTTCTTC. Translating gives CASSVGLAGSEQFF. The V call is TRBV7-3, the J call TRBJ2-1; 12 bases are shared with TRBD2. V lost 5 bases and J lost 9; bases outside the gene matches: 5. The CDR3 is 14 residues long. Germline CDR1 SGHTA, CDR2 FQGTGA.

The chain employs TRBV18 and TRBJ2-3; perhaps TRBD2 as D (6 bases). The CDR3 spans 16 residues. CDR1 and CDR2 from the germline V gene are KGHSH and LQKENI. V gave up 4 bases and J gave up 0 bases, with 14 bases separating them. The CDR3 loop is CASSQDVGLSTDTQYF. CDR3 nucleotide sequence: TGTGCCAGCTCACAGGACGTGGGACTTAGCACAGATACGCAGTATTTT.

The chain joins TRBV28 to TRBJ1-6, with a tentative D call TRBD1 (6 bases). The CDR3 contains 15 residues. V lost 6 bases to trimming and J lost 8 bases, with 17 bases between them. Germline V lookup: CDR1 MDHEN, CDR2 SYDVKM. The CDR3 bases are TGTGCCAGCAGCCGCAGCAGGGGAGGGCATTCACCCCTCCACTTT. As protein: CASSRSRGGHSPLHF.

The table lists this clone with a few counts. The CDR3 region has the DNA TGTGCCAGCAGCTTTGTTTTCGGCGGGACAGACCCGTCACCCCAGCATTTT. This codes for CASSFVFGGTDPSPQHF. The chain is built from TRBV5-8 and TRBJ1-5; 7 bases agree with TRBD1. This CDR3 is 17 amino acids long. Germline V lookup: CDR1 SGHTS, CDR2 YDEGEE. V gave up 2 bases and J gave up 10 bases; unmatched junction bases: 18.

The V and J genes are TRBV19 and TRBJ1-5; D unresolved. Germline lookup yields CDR1 LNHDA and CDR2 SQIVND (reference sequence). Trimming left V 5 bases short and J 7 bases short, with 9 bases between. The CDR3 runs to 12 residues. The CDR3 region is CASSVTWQPQHF. CDR3 DNA sequence: TGTGCCAGTAGTGTGACTTGGCAGCCCCAGCATTTT.

The rearrangement joins TRBV7-3 to TRBJ2-3; D is possibly TRBD2 (6 bases). Germline CDR1 SGHTA, CDR2 FQGTGA. The CDR3 is 14 residues long. Trimming removed 5 bases from V and 0 bases from J, with 9 bases in between. CDR3 sequence: CASSGTYSTDTQYF. As DNA, the CDR3 is TGTGCCAGCAGCGGGACTTACAGCACAGATACGCAGTATTTT.

This sequence joins TRBV19 and TRBJ1-2, with TRBD1 matching 8 bases. The CDR3 contains 16 residues. V shed 4 bases, J shed 3 bases, and the junction held 10 bases outside the gene matches. Looked up from germline, CDR1 is LNHDA and CDR2 is SQIVND (reference sequence). CDR3 amino acids: CASSKPPDRVDYGYTF. In nucleotides, the CDR3 is TGTGCCAGTAGTAAGCCCCCGGACAGGGTCGACTATGGCTACACCTTC.

This clone was detected once. The chain carries TRBV21-1 and TRBJ1-2; the table's D call, TRBD1, was not checked against the DNA. TRBV21-1 is listed as a pseudogene. The CDR3 length is 15 residues. The CDR3 sequence is CASSKARTGAWGYTF. CDR3 DNA sequence: TGTGCCAGCAGCAAAGCTAGGACAGGCGCTTGGGGCTACACCTTC.

CDR3 region: CASSLGGPGNTIYF. In DNA, the CDR3 is TGTGCCAGCAGCTTAGGGGGCCCGGGAAACACCATATATTTT. This chain uses TRBV11-2 with TRBJ1-3; TRBD1 might be the D (5 bases). The V and J ends lost 1 base and 4 bases respectively, with 8 bases between them. The CDR3 has 14 residues. The V gene's germline CDR1 is SGHAT and CDR2 FQNNGV.

The chain combines TRBV5-1 with TRBJ1-1; 7 nucleotides align to TRBD1. The CDR3 covers 14 residues. The V gene's germline CDR1 is SGHRS and CDR2 YFSETQ. Trimming took 3 bases from V and 3 from J; bases not matched to a gene: 5. CDR3: CASSSGTEDTEAFF. The CDR3 coding sequence is TGCGCCAGCAGCTCCGGGACAGAGGACACTGAAGCTTTCTTT.

This sequence joins TRBV5-1 and TRBJ1-5; D call uncertain. CDR3 length: 13 amino acids. Germline CDR1 SGHRS, CDR2 YFSETQ. Trimming removed 2 bases from V and 4 bases from J, with 7 bases in between. The CDR3 reads CASSLELNQPQHF. The CDR3 DNA follows: TGCGCCAGCAGCTTAGAGTTGAATCAGCCCCAGCATTTT.

CDR3 loop: CASSFAGRVYGYTF. CDR3 DNA sequence: TGTGCCAGCAGTTTTGCCGGGCGGGTCTATGGCTACACCTTC. The chain couples TRBV28 to TRBJ1-2, with D unresolved. This CDR3 comprises 14 residues. Germline CDR1 and CDR2: MDHEN and SYDVKM. The germline V and J ends were trimmed by 3 bases and 4 bases, with 12 bases remaining between them.

Concerning this clone itself: The sample carries other DNA sequences with the same CDR3. The CDR3: CASSQGQNTEAFF. In DNA form, the CDR3 reads TGTGCCAGCAGCCAGGGACAGAACACTGAAGCTTTCTTT. The chain employs TRBV3-1 (or the pseudogene TRBV3-2) and TRBJ1-1, with D possibly TRBD1 on 6 matching bases. CDR3 size: 13 residues. Looked up from germline, CDR1 is LGHDT and CDR2 is YNNKEL (reference sequence). Deletions cut 3 bases from V and 1 base from J, with 6 bases between.

The V gene is TRBV18, the J gene TRBJ2-6; D is unclear. V was cut by 0 bases and J by 4 bases, with 4 bases left in between. Germline V gene lookup returns CDR1 KGHSH and CDR2 LQKENI. CDR3 length: 14 amino acids. CDR3 bases: TGTGCCAGCTCACCACCGAGCGGGGCCAACGTCCTGACTTTC. Translation gives CASSPPSGANVLTF.

This rearrangement joins TRBV5-6 to TRBJ2-7; D call uncertain. V lost 1 base and J 1 base, leaving 6 bases between the germline ends. Germline loops: CDR1 SGHDT, CDR2 YYEEEE. CDR3 length: 13 amino acids. The CDR3 coding sequence is TGTGCCAGCAGCTTGATTAGTTCCTACGAGCAGTACTTC. Encoded protein: CASSLISSYEQYF. The variable domain in full, completed from reference TRBV5-6 and TRBJ2-7, reads DAGVTQSPTHLIKTRGQQVTLRCSPKSGHDTVSWYQQALGQGPQFIFQYYEEEERQRGNFPDRFSGHQFPNYSSELNVNALLLGDSALYLCASSLISSYEQYFGPGTRLTVT.

This clone was picked up one time. CDR3 bases: TGTGCCAGCAGCCATTCCCCTTTTAACTACGAGCAGTACTTC. It is translated as CASSHSPFNYEQYF. The chain uses TRBV3-1 (or the pseudogene TRBV3-2) and TRBJ2-7; D unresolved. The length of the CDR3 is 14 residues. From germline, CDR1 is LGHDT and CDR2 YNNKEL (reference sequence). Deletions cut 3 bases from V and 3 bases from J, with 12 bases between.

J is TRBJ1-5 and V is TRBV29-1; D possibly corresponds to TRBD1 (6 bases). CDR3 length: 14 residues. CDR1 and CDR2 from the germline V gene are SQVTM and ANQGSEA. V shed 5 bases and J shed 0 bases, with 11 bases lying between them. CDR3 sequence (DNA): TGCAGCGTTCGCAAGGGGGATAGCAATCAGCCCCAGCATTTT. Protein product: CSVRKGDSNQPQHF. Filled out from reference TRBV29-1 and TRBJ1-5, the complete variable domain reads SAVISQKPSRDICQRGTSLTIQCQVDSQVTMMFWYRQQPGQSLTLIATANQGSEATYESGFVIDKFPISRPNLTFSTLTVSNMSPEDSSIYLCSVRKGDSNQPQHFGDGTRLSIL.

The gene calls are TRBV11-2 and TRBJ2-1, with 8 bases fitting TRBD1. Germline V CDR1 and CDR2: SGHAT, FQNNGV. The CDR3 is 16 amino acids. V dropped 5 bases and J dropped 7; count of bases not matched to a gene: 13. The CDR3 DNA is TGTGCCAGCAGCCCCCCGGTCAGGGGGCAGGGAAATGAGCAGTTCTTC. Translation: CASSPPVRGQGNEQFF.

In regard to this clone: A read error may produce the germline difference seen at one junction end. The V call is TRBV18, the J call TRBJ2-7, with 9 bases lining up with TRBD2. The germline V gene encodes CDR1 KGHSH and CDR2 LQKENI. The CDR3 has 15 residues. CDR3 loop: CASSPAREGTYEQYF. As DNA, the CDR3 is TGTGCCAGCTCACCGGCGCGGGAGGGTACCTATGAGCAGTACTTC.

The chain employs TRBV24-1 and TRBJ2-3; 15 bases are shared with TRBD2. Germline assignment: CDR1 KGHDR and CDR2 SFDVKD. The junction had 9 bases not matched to a gene; V was cut back by 5 bases and J by 4 bases. The CDR3 covers 18 residues. The CDR3 here is CATSALPGLAGGPDTQYF. The CDR3 bases are TGTGCCACCAGTGCCCTACCGGGACTAGCGGGAGGCCCAGATACGCAGTATTTT.

The chain recombines TRBV13 with TRBJ2-2; 8 bases align to TRBD2. Germline V gene data show CDR1 as PRHDT and CDR2 as FYEKMQ (reference sequence). V lost 3 bases to trimming and J lost 1 base; unmatched junction nucleotides: 1. This CDR3 is 15 amino acids long. The CDR3 DNA is TGTGCCAGCAGCTTGACTAGCGTGAACACCGGGGAGCTGTTTTTT. Residues: CASSLTSVNTGELFF.

CDR3 loop: CASSDPGLSLYGYTF. The CDR3 DNA sequence: TGCGCCAGCAGTGATCCAGGGCTCTCTCTGTATGGCTACACCTTC. The chain carries TRBV5-1 and TRBJ1-2, with TRBD1 as a possible D gene (5 bases). The V end lost 5 bases, the J end lost 5 bases, and 19 bases lay between the germline ends. Germline V gives CDR1 SGHRS, CDR2 YFSETQ. This CDR3 is 15 amino acids long.

Turning to this clone: The junction shows a germline mismatch at one end, possibly a read error. The chain has TRBV30 and TRBJ1-5; 7 nucleotides line up with TRBD1. The CDR3 covers 14 residues. Germline V CDR1 and CDR2: GTSNPN, SVGIG (reference sequence). In DNA form, the CDR3 reads TGTGCCTGGAGTAGACAGGGACAGAATCGGCCCCAGCATTTT. Its protein product is CAWSRQGQNRPQHF. Based on the CDR3 plus reference TRBV30 and TRBJ1-5, the full variable domain is SQTIHQWPATLVQPVGSPLSLECTVEGTSNPNLYWYRQAAGRGLQLLFYSVGIGQISSEVPQNLSASRPQDRQFILSSKKLLLSDSGFYLCAWSRQGQNRPQHFGDGTRLSIL.

This clone was counted a single time. This chain uses TRBV5-4 with TRBJ2-5, with TRBD2 matching over 8 bases. The CDR3 contains 16 residues. Germline V gene data show CDR1 as SGHNT and CDR2 as YYREEE (reference sequence). J was trimmed by 1 base and V by 3 bases; bases with no gene match: 8. The CDR3 spells CASSSNGLAGQETQYF. The CDR3 region has the DNA TGTGCCAGCAGCTCCAACGGCCTAGCGGGCCAAGAGACCCAGTACTTC.

This rearrangement joins TRBV19 to TRBJ2-1; D is ambiguous. Trimming removed 2 bases at V and 6 bases at J, with 11 bases between. Germline loops: CDR1 LNHDA, CDR2 SQIVND (reference sequence). The CDR3 is 14 residues long. In nucleotides, the CDR3 is TGTGCCAGTAGTATACCCCAGAGAGGCAATGAGCAGTTCTTC. Translated, it gives CASSIPQRGNEQFF.